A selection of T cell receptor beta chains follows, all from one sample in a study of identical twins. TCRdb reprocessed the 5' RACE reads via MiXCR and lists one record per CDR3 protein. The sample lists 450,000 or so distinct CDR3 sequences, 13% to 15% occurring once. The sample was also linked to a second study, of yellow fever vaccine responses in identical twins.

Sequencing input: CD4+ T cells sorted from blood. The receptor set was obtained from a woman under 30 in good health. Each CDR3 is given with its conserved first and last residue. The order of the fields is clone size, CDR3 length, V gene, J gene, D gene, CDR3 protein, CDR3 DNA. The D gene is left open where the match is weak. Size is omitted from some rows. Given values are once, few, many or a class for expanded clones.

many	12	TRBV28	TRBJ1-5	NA	CASSFNYQPQHF	TGTGCCAGCAGTTTTAATTATCAGCCCCAGCATTTT
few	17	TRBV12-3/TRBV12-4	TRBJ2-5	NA	CASSLRGRGGSRETQYF	TGTGCCAGCAGTTTACGGGGGCGCGGCGGGAGCAGAGAGACCCAGTACTTC
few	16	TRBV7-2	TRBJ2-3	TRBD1	CASSVGQGRGTDTQYF	TGTGCCAGCAGCGTCGGACAGGGGAGAGGAACAGATACGCAGTATTTT
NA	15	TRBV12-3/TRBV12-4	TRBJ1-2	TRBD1	CASSPRGQGIGGYTF	TGTGCCAGCAGTCCCAGGGGACAGGGCATAGGGGGCTACACCTTC
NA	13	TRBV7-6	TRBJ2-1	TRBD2	CASTPGFGTRTFF	TGTGCCAGCACCCCAGGGTTCGGGACTAGAACATTCTTC
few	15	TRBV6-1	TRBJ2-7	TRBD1	CASSRLGTGGSEQYF	TGTGCCAGCAGCCGACTGGGGACAGGAGGTTCCGAGCAGTACTTC
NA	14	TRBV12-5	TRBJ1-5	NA	CASAPGLSNQPQHF	TGTGCTAGTGCGCCGGGTCTTAGCAATCAGCCCCAGCATTTT
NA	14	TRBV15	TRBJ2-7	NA	CATSRDLGPVEQYF	TGTGCCACCAGCAGAGATCTCGGGCCCGTCGAGCAGTACTTC
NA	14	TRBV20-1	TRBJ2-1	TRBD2	CSAEGLAGGNEQFF	TGCAGTGCCGAGGGACTAGCGGGGGGTAATGAGCAGTTCTTC
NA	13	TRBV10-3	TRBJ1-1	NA	CAISESPNTEAFF	TGTGCCATCAGTGAGTCTCCGAACACTGAAGCTTTCTTT
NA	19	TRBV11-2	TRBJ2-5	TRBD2	CASSLGVGFSGASQETQYF	TGTGCCAGCAGCCTAGGGGTCGGTTTTAGCGGGGCATCCCAAGAGACCCAGTACTTC
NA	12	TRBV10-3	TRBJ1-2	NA	CAISEMSEGYTF	TGTGCCATCAGTGAGATGTCAGAGGGCTACACCTTC
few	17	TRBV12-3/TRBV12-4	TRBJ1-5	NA	CASSLDLQGEGNQPQHF	TGTGCCAGCAGTTTAGATCTCCAGGGCGAGGGCAATCAGCCCCAGCATTTT
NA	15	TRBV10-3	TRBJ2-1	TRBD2	CAISGTSGSNHEQFF	TGTGCCATCAGTGGGACTAGCGGGAGTAACCATGAGCAGTTCTTC
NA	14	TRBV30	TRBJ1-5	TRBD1	CAWGTGGINQPQHF	TGTGCCTGGGGGACAGGGGGTATCAATCAGCCCCAGCATTTT
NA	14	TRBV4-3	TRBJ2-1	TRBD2	CASSQEGLANEQFF	TGCGCCAGCAGCCAAGAAGGACTAGCCAATGAGCAGTTCTTC
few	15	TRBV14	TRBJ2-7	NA	CASSPKYRVPGEQYF	TGTGCCAGCAGCCCAAAGTATCGGGTGCCGGGCGAGCAGTACTTC
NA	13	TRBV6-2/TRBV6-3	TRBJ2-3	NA	CASRGLSTDTQYF	TGTGCCAGCAGGGGACTCAGCACAGATACGCAGTATTTT
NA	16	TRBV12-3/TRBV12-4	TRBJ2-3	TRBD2	CASSLARDYNSDTQYF	TGTGCCAGCAGTTTAGCCCGGGACTATAATTCAGATACGCAGTATTTT
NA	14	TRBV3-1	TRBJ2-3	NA	CASSQGNLADTQYF	TGTGCCAGCAGCCAGGGGAACCTGGCAGATACGCAGTATTTT
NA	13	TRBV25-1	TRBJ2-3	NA	CASSDGVSDTQYF	TGTGCCAGCAGTGATGGGGTCTCAGATACGCAGTATTTT
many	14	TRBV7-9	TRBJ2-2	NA	CASSLGTYTGELFF	TGTGCCAGCAGCTTAGGGACTTACACCGGGGAGCTGTTTTTT
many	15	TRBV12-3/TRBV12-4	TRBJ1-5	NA	CASSQTLDSNQPQHF	TGTGCCAGCAGTCAGACCCTGGATAGCAATCAGCCCCAGCATTTT
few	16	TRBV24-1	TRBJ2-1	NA	CATSDWGLGPYNEQFF	TGTGCCACCAGTGATTGGGGCCTGGGGCCCTACAATGAGCAGTTCTTC
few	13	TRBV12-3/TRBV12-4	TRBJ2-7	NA	CASHGRRSYEQYF	TGTGCCAGCCATGGACGGCGTAGCTACGAGCAGTACTTC
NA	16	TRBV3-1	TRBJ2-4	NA	CASSPTGNSAKNIQYF	TGTGCCAGCAGCCCTACAGGGAACTCGGCCAAAAACATTCAGTACTTC
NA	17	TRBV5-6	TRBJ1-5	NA	CASSSGWSRGINQPQHF	TGTGCCAGCAGCTCGGGGTGGTCTCGGGGGATCAATCAGCCCCAGCATTTT
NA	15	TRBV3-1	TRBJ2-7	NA	CASSPGVKAVYEQYF	TGTGCCAGCAGCCCCGGGGTGAAGGCTGTCTACGAGCAGTACTTC
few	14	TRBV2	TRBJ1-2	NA	CASSVLQGREGYTF	TGTGCCAGCAGTGTCCTACAGGGCAGGGAAGGCTACACCTTC
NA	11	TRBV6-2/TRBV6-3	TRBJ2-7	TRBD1	CASSRDSLQYF	TGTGCCAGCAGTCGGGACAGCCTGCAGTACTTC
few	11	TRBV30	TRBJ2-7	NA	CAWSSSTKQYF	TGTGCCTGGAGTTCCTCGACTAAGCAGTACTTC
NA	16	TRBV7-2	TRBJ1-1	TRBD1	CASSLARGRLYTEAFF	TGTGCCAGCAGCTTAGCCAGGGGGCGTTTGTACACTGAAGCTTTCTTT
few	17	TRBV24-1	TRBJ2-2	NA	CATSDTRGRANTGELFF	TGTGCCACCAGTGATACGAGGGGCCGCGCGAACACCGGGGAGCTGTTTTTT
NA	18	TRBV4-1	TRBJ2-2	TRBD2	CASSQETSGKSHTGELFF	TGCGCCAGCAGCCAAGAAACTAGCGGGAAGTCGCACACCGGGGAGCTGTTTTTT
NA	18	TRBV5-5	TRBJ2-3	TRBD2	CASSYSGGPPDSTDTQYF	TGTGCCAGCAGCTATAGCGGGGGGCCCCCGGATAGCACAGATACGCAGTATTTT
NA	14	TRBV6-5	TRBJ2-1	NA	CASSYVGTNNEQFF	TGTGCCAGCAGTTACGTCGGGACAAATAATGAGCAGTTCTTC
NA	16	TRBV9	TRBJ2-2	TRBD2	CASSIAGGPSTGELFF	TGTGCCAGCAGTATCGCGGGGGGACCCTCTACCGGGGAGCTGTTTTTT
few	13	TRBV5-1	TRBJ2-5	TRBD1	CASSPGGAGLQYF	TGCGCCAGCAGCCCAGGGGGCGCCGGTCTCCAGTACTTC
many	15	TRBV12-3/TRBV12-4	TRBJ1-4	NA	CASSAGGRVNEKLFF	TGTGCCAGCAGTGCGGGAGGCAGGGTGAATGAAAAACTGTTTTTT
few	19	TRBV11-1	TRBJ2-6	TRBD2	CASSLVTSLSLSGANVLTF	TGTGCCAGCAGCTTAGTGACTAGCCTTTCGCTCTCTGGGGCCAACGTCCTGACTTTC
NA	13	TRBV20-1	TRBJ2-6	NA	CSATTDGANVLTF	TGCAGTGCTACGACTGACGGGGCCAACGTCCTGACTTTC
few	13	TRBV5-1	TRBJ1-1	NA	CASSPLTNTEAFF	TGCGCCAGCAGCCCCCTAACGAACACTGAAGCTTTCTTT
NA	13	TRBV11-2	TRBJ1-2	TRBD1	CASSLRVDRGPTF	TGTGCCAGCAGCCTACGAGTTGACAGGGGGCCCACCTTC
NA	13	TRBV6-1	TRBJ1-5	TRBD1	CASRITGDQPQHF	TGTGCCAGCAGAATTACAGGGGATCAGCCCCAGCATTTT
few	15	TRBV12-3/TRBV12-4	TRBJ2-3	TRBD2	CASRGLAGGADTQYF	TGTGCCAGCAGAGGACTAGCGGGAGGGGCAGATACGCAGTATTTT
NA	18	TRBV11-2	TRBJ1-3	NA	CASSLVISLGNSGNTIYF	TGTGCCAGCAGCTTAGTTATTTCGTTAGGGAACTCTGGAAACACCATATATTTT
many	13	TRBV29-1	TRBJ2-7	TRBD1	CSVGEGAMSEQYF	TGCAGCGTTGGTGAGGGGGCCATGAGCGAGCAGTACTTC
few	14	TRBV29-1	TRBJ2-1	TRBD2	CSVQTSGRFNEQFF	TGCAGCGTTCAGACTAGCGGGAGGTTCAATGAGCAGTTCTTC
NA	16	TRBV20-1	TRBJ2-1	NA	CSARDPGGPSYNEQFF	TGCAGTGCTAGAGATCCGGGCGGGCCTTCCTACAATGAGCAGTTCTTC
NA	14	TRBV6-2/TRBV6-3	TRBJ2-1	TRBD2	CASSSASGGNEQFF	TGTGCCAGCAGTTCGGCTAGCGGGGGAAATGAGCAGTTCTTC